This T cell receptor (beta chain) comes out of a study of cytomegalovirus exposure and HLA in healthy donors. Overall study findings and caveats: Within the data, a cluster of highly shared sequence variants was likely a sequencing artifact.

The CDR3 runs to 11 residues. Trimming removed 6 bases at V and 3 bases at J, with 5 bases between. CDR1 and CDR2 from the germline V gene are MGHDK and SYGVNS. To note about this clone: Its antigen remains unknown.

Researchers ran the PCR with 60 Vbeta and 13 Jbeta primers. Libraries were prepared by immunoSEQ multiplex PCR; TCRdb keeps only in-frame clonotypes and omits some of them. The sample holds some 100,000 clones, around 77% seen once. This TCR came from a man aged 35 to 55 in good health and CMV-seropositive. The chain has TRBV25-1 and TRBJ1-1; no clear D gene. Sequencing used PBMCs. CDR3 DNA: TGTGCCAGCAGGTCCTACACTGAAGCTTTCTTT. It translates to CASRSYTEAFF.